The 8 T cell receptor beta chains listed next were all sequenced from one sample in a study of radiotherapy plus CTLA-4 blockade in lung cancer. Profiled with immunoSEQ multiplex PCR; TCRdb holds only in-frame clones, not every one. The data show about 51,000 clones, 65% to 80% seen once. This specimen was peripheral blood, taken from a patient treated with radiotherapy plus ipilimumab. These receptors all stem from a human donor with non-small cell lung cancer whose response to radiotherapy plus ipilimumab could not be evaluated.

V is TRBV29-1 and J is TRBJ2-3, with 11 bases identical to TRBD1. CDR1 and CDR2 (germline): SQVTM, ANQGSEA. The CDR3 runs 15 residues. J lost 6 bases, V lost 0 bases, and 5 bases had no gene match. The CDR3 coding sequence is TGCAGCGTTGAAGATCTGGACAGGGGGCCGGATACGCAGTATTTT. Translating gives CSVEDLDRGPDTQYF.

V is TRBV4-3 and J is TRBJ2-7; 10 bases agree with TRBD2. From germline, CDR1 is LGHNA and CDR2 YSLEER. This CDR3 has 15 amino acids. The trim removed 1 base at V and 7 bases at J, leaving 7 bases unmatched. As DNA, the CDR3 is TGCGCCAGCAGCCAAGGCAGCGGGAGGGGAGGGGAGCAGTACTTC. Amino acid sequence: CASSQGSGRGGEQYF.

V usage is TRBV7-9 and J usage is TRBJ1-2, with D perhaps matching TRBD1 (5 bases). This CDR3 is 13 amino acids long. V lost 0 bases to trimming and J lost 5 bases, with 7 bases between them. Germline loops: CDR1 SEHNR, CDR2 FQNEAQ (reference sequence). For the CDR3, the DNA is TGTGCCAGCAGCTTAGCAGGGGCTTATGGCTACACCTTC. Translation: CASSLAGAYGYTF.

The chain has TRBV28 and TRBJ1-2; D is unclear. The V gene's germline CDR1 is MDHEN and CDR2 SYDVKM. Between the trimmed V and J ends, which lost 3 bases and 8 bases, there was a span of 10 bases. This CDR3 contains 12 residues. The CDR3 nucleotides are TGTGCCAGCAGTTTGAGAGAGGAAGGCTACACCTTC. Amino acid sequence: CASSLREEGYTF.

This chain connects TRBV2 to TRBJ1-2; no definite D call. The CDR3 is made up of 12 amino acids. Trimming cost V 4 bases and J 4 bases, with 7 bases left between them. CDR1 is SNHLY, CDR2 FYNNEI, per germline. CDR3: CASSGGFYGYTF. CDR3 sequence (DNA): TGTGCCAGCAGTGGAGGATTCTATGGCTACACCTTC.

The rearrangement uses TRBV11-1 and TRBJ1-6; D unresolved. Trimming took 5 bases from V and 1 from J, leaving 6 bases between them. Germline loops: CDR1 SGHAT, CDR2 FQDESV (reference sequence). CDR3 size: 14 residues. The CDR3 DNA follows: TGTGCCAGCAGCCGGGTGTCCTATAATTCACCCCTCCACTTT. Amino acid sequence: CASSRVSYNSPLHF.

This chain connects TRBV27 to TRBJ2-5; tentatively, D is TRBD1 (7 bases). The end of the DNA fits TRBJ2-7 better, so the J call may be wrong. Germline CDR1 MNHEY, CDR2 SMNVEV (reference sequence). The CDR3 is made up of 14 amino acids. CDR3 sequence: CARIDREDSYEQYF. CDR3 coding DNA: TGTGCCAGGATTGACAGGGAGGACTCCTACGAGCAGTACTTC.

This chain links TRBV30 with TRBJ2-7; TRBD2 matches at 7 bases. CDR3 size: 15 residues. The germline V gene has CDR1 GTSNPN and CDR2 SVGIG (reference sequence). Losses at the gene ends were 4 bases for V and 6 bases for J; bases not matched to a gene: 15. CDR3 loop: CAWTIWGGSAGEQYF. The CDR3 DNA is TGTGCCTGGACAATTTGGGGAGGGTCTGCCGGCGAGCAGTACTTC.